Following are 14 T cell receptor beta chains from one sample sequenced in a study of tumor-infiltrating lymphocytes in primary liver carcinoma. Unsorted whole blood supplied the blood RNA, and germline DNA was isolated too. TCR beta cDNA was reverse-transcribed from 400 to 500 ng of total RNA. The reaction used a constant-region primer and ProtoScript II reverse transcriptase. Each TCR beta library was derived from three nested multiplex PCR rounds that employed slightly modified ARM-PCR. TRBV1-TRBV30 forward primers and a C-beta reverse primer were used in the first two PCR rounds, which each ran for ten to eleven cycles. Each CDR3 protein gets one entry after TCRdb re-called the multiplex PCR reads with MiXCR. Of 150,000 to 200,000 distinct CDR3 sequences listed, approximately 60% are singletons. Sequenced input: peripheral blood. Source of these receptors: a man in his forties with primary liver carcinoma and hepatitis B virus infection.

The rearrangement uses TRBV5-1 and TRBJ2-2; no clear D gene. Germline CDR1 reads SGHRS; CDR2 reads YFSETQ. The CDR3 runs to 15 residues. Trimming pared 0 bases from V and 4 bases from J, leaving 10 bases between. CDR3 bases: TGCGCCAGCAGCTTGGACCCTATAGGCACCGGGGAGCTGTTTTTT. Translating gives CASSLDPIGTGELFF.

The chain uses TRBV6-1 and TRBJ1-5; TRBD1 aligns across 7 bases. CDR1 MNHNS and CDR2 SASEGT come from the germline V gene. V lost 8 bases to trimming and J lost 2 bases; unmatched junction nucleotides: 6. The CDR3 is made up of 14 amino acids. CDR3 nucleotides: TGTGCCAGCTCAGGGGGTGAGGGCAATCAGCCCCAGCATTTT. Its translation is CASSGGEGNQPQHF.

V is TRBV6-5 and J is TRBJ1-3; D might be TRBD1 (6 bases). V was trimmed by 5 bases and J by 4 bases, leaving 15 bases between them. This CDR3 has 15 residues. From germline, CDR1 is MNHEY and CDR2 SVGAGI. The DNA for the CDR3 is TGTGCCAGCAGTCACTATGGACAGAAAGGAAACACCATATATTTT. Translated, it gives CASSHYGQKGNTIYF.

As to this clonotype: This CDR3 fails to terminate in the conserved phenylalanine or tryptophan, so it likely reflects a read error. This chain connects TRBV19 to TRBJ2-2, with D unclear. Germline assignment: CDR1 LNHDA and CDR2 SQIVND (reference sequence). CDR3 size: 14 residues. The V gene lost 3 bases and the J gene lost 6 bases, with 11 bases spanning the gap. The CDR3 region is CASSILIGAGELFL. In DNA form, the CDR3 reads TGTGCCAGTAGTATTTTGATTGGGGCCGGGGAGCTGTTTCTT.

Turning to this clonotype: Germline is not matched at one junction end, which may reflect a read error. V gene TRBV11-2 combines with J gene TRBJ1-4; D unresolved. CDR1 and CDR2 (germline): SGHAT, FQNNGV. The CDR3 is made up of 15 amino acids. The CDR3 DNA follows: TGTGCCAGCAGCTTAGCCCGGGAAAGAAATGAAGAACTGTTTTTT. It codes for CASSLARERNEELFF.

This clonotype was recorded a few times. CDR3 region: CASSPRRDRSPPRSEQYF. The CDR3 bases are TGTGCCAGCAGTCCTCGCCGGGACAGGAGCCCCCCCCGGAGCGAGCAGTACTTC. The chain links TRBV6-1 to TRBJ2-7, with 8 bases matching TRBD1. Looked up from germline, CDR1 is MNHNS and CDR2 is SASEGT. CDR3 length equals 18 residues. V shed 5 bases and J 6 bases; nucleotides not matched to a gene: 21.

CDR3 loop: CASSYSGGQTYEQYF. In DNA, the CDR3 is TGTGCCAGCAGTTACTCGGGGGGACAGACCTACGAGCAGTACTTC. V gene TRBV6-6 combines with J gene TRBJ2-7, with D perhaps TRBD1 (7 bases). The CDR3 has 15 amino acids. In germline, CDR1 is MNHNY, CDR2 SVGAGI (reference sequence). The V and J ends lost 0 bases and 2 bases respectively, with 11 bases between them.

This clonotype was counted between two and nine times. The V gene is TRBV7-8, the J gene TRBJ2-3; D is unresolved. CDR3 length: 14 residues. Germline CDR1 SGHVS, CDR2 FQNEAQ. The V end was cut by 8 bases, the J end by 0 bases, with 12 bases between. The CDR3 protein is CASQKRPSTDTQYF. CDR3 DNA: TGTGCCAGCCAGAAGCGCCCTAGCACAGATACGCAGTATTTT.

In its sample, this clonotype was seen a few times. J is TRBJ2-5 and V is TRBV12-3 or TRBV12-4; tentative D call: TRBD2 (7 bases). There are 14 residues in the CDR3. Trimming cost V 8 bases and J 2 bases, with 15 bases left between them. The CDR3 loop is CASPLKGGQETQYF. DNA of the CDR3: TGTGCCAGCCCACTTAAGGGGGGGCAAGAGACCCAGTACTTC.

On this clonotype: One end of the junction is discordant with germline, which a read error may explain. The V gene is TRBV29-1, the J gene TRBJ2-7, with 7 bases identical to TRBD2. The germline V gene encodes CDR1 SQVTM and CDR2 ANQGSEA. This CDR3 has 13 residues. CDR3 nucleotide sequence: TGCAGCTATTCCCGGGAGGTGGACTACGAGCTGTACTTC. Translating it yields CSYSREVDYELYF.

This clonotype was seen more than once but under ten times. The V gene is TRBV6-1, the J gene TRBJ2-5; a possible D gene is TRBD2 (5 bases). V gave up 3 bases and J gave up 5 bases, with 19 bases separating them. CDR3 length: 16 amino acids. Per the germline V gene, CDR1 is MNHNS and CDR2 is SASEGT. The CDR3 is CASSDWSSARVETQYF. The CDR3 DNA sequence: TGTGCCAGCAGTGACTGGTCGAGCGCGAGGGTGGAGACCCAGTACTTC.

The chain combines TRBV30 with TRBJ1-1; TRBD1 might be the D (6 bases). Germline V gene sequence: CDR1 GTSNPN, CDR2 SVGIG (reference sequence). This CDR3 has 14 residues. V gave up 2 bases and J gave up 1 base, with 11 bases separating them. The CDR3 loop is CAWSLGGANTEAFF. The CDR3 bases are TGTGCCTGGAGTCTTGGGGGCGCGAACACTGAAGCTTTCTTT.

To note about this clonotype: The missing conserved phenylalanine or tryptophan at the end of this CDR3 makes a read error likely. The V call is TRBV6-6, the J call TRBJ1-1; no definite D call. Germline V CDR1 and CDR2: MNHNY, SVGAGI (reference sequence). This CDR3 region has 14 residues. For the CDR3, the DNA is TGTGCCAGCGGTTACCGGCGGATGAACACTGAAGCTTTCCTT. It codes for CASGYRRMNTEAFL.

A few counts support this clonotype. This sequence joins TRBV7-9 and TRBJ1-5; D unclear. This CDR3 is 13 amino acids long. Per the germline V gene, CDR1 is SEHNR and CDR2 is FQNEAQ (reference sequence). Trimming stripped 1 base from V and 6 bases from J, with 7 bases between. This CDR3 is CASSLDPGQPQHF. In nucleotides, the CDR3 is TGTGCCAGCAGCTTAGATCCGGGTCAGCCCCAGCATTTT.